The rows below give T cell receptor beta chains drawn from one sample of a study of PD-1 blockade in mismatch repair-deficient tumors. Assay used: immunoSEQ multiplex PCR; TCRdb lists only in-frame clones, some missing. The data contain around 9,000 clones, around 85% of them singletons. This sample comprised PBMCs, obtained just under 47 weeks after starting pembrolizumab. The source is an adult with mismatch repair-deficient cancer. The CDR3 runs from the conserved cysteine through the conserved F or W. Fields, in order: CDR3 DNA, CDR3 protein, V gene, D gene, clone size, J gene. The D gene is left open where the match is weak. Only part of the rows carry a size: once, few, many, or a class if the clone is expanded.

CDR3nt: TGTGCCAGCAGTTTTATCGAATCGGGAGAGCAGTTCTTC
CDR3aa: CASSFIESGEQFF
v_gene: TRBV28
d_gene: .
abundance: .
j_gene: TRBJ2-1

CDR3nt: TGTGCCGCCTTGGGAATCACAGGAATTCAGCCCCAGCATTTT
CDR3aa: CAALGITGIQPQHF
v_gene: TRBV28
d_gene: .
abundance: once
j_gene: TRBJ1-5

CDR3nt: TGTGCCAGCAGTTACGAGTTAGCGAACAATGAGCAGTTCTTC
CDR3aa: CASSYELANNEQFF
v_gene: TRBV6-5
d_gene: .
abundance: .
j_gene: TRBJ2-1

CDR3nt: TGTGCCAGCACCTCACCGGGAGCCTACAATGAGCAGTTCTTC
CDR3aa: CASTSPGAYNEQFF
v_gene: TRBV6-6
d_gene: .
abundance: .
j_gene: TRBJ2-1

CDR3nt: TGTGCCAGCAGTTCAGCAGGGGGACACACTGAAGCTTTCTTT
CDR3aa: CASSSAGGHTEAFF
v_gene: TRBV28
d_gene: TRBD1
abundance: once
j_gene: TRBJ1-1

CDR3nt: TGTGCCAGCAGTTTATTCCCTAGTCGACCCTTTGATGAGCAGTTCTTC
CDR3aa: CASSLFPSRPFDEQFF
v_gene: TRBV28
d_gene: .
abundance: .
j_gene: TRBJ2-1

CDR3nt: TGTGCCAGCAGTTCCCGGGGACTCGGCAATTCACCCCTCCACTTT
CDR3aa: CASSSRGLGNSPLHF
v_gene: TRBV27
d_gene: .
abundance: .
j_gene: TRBJ1-6

CDR3nt: TGTGCCAGCAGTGAAGGCGGCCCTCCCCTCTTC
CDR3aa: CASSEGGPPLF
v_gene: TRBV6-1
d_gene: .
abundance: .
j_gene: TRBJ2-1

CDR3nt: TGTGCCAGCAGCTTTAGCGGGCCCTCCTACAATGAGCAGTTCTTC
CDR3aa: CASSFSGPSYNEQFF
v_gene: TRBV7-8
d_gene: TRBD2
abundance: .
j_gene: TRBJ2-1

CDR3nt: TGCGCCAGCAGCTTGGCCACAGGGGAGGTCAAAAACATTCAGTACTTC
CDR3aa: CASSLATGEVKNIQYF
v_gene: TRBV5-1
d_gene: .
abundance: .
j_gene: TRBJ2-4

CDR3nt: TGTGCCAGCCGTTCGAGTTATGGCTACACCTTC
CDR3aa: CASRSSYGYTF
v_gene: TRBV28
d_gene: .
abundance: .
j_gene: TRBJ1-2

CDR3nt: TGTGCCAGCAGCTTAGGGGCAGGGCTAGCGGGACAAGAGACCCAGTACTTC
CDR3aa: CASSLGAGLAGQETQYF
v_gene: TRBV7-2
d_gene: TRBD2
abundance: .
j_gene: TRBJ2-5

CDR3nt: TGTGCCAGCAGCTTAGGGAGGACAGGAAGGGAAACTGAAGCTTTCTTT
CDR3aa: CASSLGRTGRETEAFF
v_gene: TRBV11-3
d_gene: TRBD1
abundance: .
j_gene: TRBJ1-1

CDR3nt: TGCGCCAGCAGCCGAAGCGGGAGGGCATCCACTTCCTACGAGCAGTACTTC
CDR3aa: CASSRSGRASTSYEQYF
v_gene: TRBV5-1
d_gene: TRBD2
abundance: .
j_gene: TRBJ2-7

CDR3nt: TGTGCCAGCAGTGAAGCGGGTGGAGAGACCCAGTACTTC
CDR3aa: CASSEAGGETQYF
v_gene: TRBV9
d_gene: .
abundance: .
j_gene: TRBJ2-5

CDR3nt: TGTGCCAGCAGCTCAGGAAACACCATATATTTT
CDR3aa: CASSSGNTIYF
v_gene: TRBV5-6
d_gene: .
abundance: once
j_gene: TRBJ1-3

CDR3nt: TGTGCCAGCAGGCCGGGACAGGTTTACACAGATACGCAGTATTTT
CDR3aa: CASRPGQVYTDTQYF
v_gene: TRBV6-1
d_gene: TRBD1
abundance: .
j_gene: TRBJ2-3

CDR3nt: TGTGCCAGCAGTTTCTACTCTACTGAAGCTTTCTTT
CDR3aa: CASSFYSTEAFF
v_gene: TRBV28
d_gene: .
abundance: .
j_gene: TRBJ1-1

CDR3nt: TGTGCCATCAGTGAGTCGGGAGGAACTGAAGCTTTCTTT
CDR3aa: CAISESGGTEAFF
v_gene: TRBV10-3
d_gene: .
abundance: .
j_gene: TRBJ1-1

CDR3nt: TGTGCCATCAGTGAGACAGAAGGGGACTATGGCTACACCTTC
CDR3aa: CAISETEGDYGYTF
v_gene: TRBV10-3
d_gene: .
abundance: .
j_gene: TRBJ1-2

CDR3nt: TGTGCCAGCAGCTTTTGGGCGGGAGACACCGGGGAGCTGTTTTTT
CDR3aa: CASSFWAGDTGELFF
v_gene: TRBV5-5
d_gene: TRBD2
abundance: .
j_gene: TRBJ2-2

CDR3nt: TGTGCCAGCTCAACTTTCCAACAGGGGAGAACTGGAAACACCATATATTTT
CDR3aa: CASSTFQQGRTGNTIYF
v_gene: TRBV18
d_gene: TRBD1
abundance: .
j_gene: TRBJ1-3

CDR3nt: TGTGCCAGCAGTATCGGGTACAATGAGCAGTTCTTC
CDR3aa: CASSIGYNEQFF
v_gene: TRBV28
d_gene: .
abundance: .
j_gene: TRBJ2-1

CDR3nt: TGTGCCAGCAGCTCCCAGACAGGGGGCGGAGAGACCCAGTACTTC
CDR3aa: CASSSQTGGGETQYF
v_gene: TRBV7-9
d_gene: TRBD1
abundance: few
j_gene: TRBJ2-5

CDR3nt: TGTGCCAGCAGCTCCCGGACTAGTTTAGATACGCAGTATTTT
CDR3aa: CASSSRTSLDTQYF
v_gene: TRBV7-8
d_gene: TRBD2
abundance: .
j_gene: TRBJ2-3

CDR3nt: TGTGCCAGCAGCTCGGGGACTAGCGGGAGCGGAACCGGGGAGCTGTTTTTT
CDR3aa: CASSSGTSGSGTGELFF
v_gene: TRBV11-1
d_gene: TRBD2
abundance: .
j_gene: TRBJ2-2

CDR3nt: TGTGCCAGCAGCCAAGACCAGACTGATGCCGATACGCAGTATTTT
CDR3aa: CASSQDQTDADTQYF
v_gene: TRBV4-2
d_gene: .
abundance: .
j_gene: TRBJ2-3

CDR3nt: TGTGCCAGCAGCTTGGACAGGAGCAATCAGCCCCAGCATTTT
CDR3aa: CASSLDRSNQPQHF
v_gene: TRBV27
d_gene: TRBD1
abundance: .
j_gene: TRBJ1-5

CDR3nt: TGTGCCAGCAGCTTGACGGGAGCTGGGGCCAACGTCCTGACTTTC
CDR3aa: CASSLTGAGANVLTF
v_gene: TRBV5-6
d_gene: .
abundance: .
j_gene: TRBJ2-6

CDR3nt: TGTGCCAGCAGCCGGGACAGGGGTGATTCACCCCTCCACTTT
CDR3aa: CASSRDRGDSPLHF
v_gene: TRBV11-2
d_gene: TRBD1
abundance: .
j_gene: TRBJ1-6

CDR3nt: TGTGCCGCTCAGGGGGACAGGGGGAGCGCAGATACGCAGTATTTT
CDR3aa: CAAQGDRGSADTQYF
v_gene: TRBV30
d_gene: TRBD1
abundance: .
j_gene: TRBJ2-3

CDR3nt: TGTGCCAGCAGTCCAGGCGGGGGGCCAGATACGCAGTATTTT
CDR3aa: CASSPGGGPDTQYF
v_gene: TRBV28
d_gene: TRBD2
abundance: .
j_gene: TRBJ2-3

CDR3nt: TGTGCCAGCAGTCAACAATTGAACACTGAAGCTTTCTTT
CDR3aa: CASSQQLNTEAFF
v_gene: TRBV6-5
d_gene: .
abundance: .
j_gene: TRBJ1-1

CDR3nt: TGTGCCATCAGTGAGGAAGCTAGCGTCGACGAGCAGTACTTC
CDR3aa: CAISEEASVDEQYF
v_gene: TRBV10-3
d_gene: .
abundance: .
j_gene: TRBJ2-7

CDR3nt: TGTGCCAGCGCCTCCGGGGGGAGCTCCTACAATGAGCAGTTCTTC
CDR3aa: CASASGGSSYNEQFF
v_gene: TRBV28
d_gene: TRBD2
abundance: .
j_gene: TRBJ2-1

CDR3nt: TGTGCCAGCAGGGGGGGACAGGGGGCGTTTGGCTACACCTTC
CDR3aa: CASRGGQGAFGYTF
v_gene: TRBV25-1
d_gene: TRBD1
abundance: once
j_gene: TRBJ1-2

CDR3nt: TGTGCCAGCAGGGGTGGGACAGGAATTTGTACTGAAGCTTTCTTT
CDR3aa: CASRGGTGICTEAFF
v_gene: TRBV6-4
d_gene: TRBD1
abundance: once
j_gene: TRBJ1-1

CDR3nt: TGCGCCAGCACCTCCGGGACTAGCGCCTACGAGCAGTACTTC
CDR3aa: CASTSGTSAYEQYF
v_gene: TRBV10-2
d_gene: TRBD2
abundance: few
j_gene: TRBJ2-7

CDR3nt: TGTGCCAGCAGCTTAGTTGGCGGGAGGACCAACACCGGGGAGCTGTTTTTT
CDR3aa: CASSLVGGRTNTGELFF
v_gene: TRBV11-2
d_gene: TRBD2
abundance: .
j_gene: TRBJ2-2

CDR3nt: TGTGCCAGCAGTACTGATTTTAACACTGAAGCTTTCTTT
CDR3aa: CASSTDFNTEAFF
v_gene: TRBV2
d_gene: .
abundance: .
j_gene: TRBJ1-1

CDR3nt: TGCGCCAGCAGCCCTCCTAACGGGGGGGAGACCCAGTACTTC
CDR3aa: CASSPPNGGETQYF
v_gene: TRBV4-1
d_gene: TRBD2
abundance: .
j_gene: TRBJ2-5

CDR3nt: TGCGCCAGCAGCCAAGATCTAGCCGGGGAGCTGTTTTTT
CDR3aa: CASSQDLAGELFF
v_gene: TRBV4-1
d_gene: .
abundance: .
j_gene: TRBJ2-2

CDR3nt: TGTGCCAGCAGCTTCGGACAGGGGACCCTTTTTAACTATGGCTACACCTTC
CDR3aa: CASSFGQGTLFNYGYTF
v_gene: TRBV7-2
d_gene: TRBD1
abundance: .
j_gene: TRBJ1-2

CDR3nt: TGTGCCAGCAACGCAGGGCGGGGAAAATACAATGAGCAGTTCTTC
CDR3aa: CASNAGRGKYNEQFF
v_gene: TRBV7-9
d_gene: .
abundance: .
j_gene: TRBJ2-1

CDR3nt: TGTGCCAGCAGAGTTAGCGGGAGAAGGACCTACGAGCAGTACTTC
CDR3aa: CASRVSGRRTYEQYF
v_gene: TRBV6-5
d_gene: TRBD2
abundance: few
j_gene: TRBJ2-7

CDR3nt: TGTGCCAGCAGCGTAGAAAGGGGAAACACCGGGGAGCTGTTTTTT
CDR3aa: CASSVERGNTGELFF
v_gene: TRBV9
d_gene: .
abundance: .
j_gene: TRBJ2-2

CDR3nt: TGTGCCAGCGGGCGACCCAGCTACGAGCAGTACTTC
CDR3aa: CASGRPSYEQYF
v_gene: TRBV6-1
d_gene: .
abundance: .
j_gene: TRBJ2-7

CDR3nt: TGTGCCACCAGCAACGGGAGGGGGGGGAATGAGCAGTTCTTC
CDR3aa: CATSNGRGGNEQFF
v_gene: TRBV15
d_gene: TRBD2
abundance: .
j_gene: TRBJ2-1

CDR3nt: TGCAGCGTTGAGGTTTATGGACAGAAAAACACTGAAGCTTTCTTT
CDR3aa: CSVEVYGQKNTEAFF
v_gene: TRBV29-1
d_gene: .
abundance: .
j_gene: TRBJ1-1

CDR3nt: TGTGCCACCAGCAGAGAAGTCCCTAGCGGCTACGAGCAGTACTTC
CDR3aa: CATSREVPSGYEQYF
v_gene: TRBV15
d_gene: TRBD2
abundance: .
j_gene: TRBJ2-7

CDR3nt: TGTGCCAGCCGCCAGTCCCAAAGCGGCGAGCAGTACTTC
CDR3aa: CASRQSQSGEQYF
v_gene: TRBV7-9
d_gene: .
abundance: once
j_gene: TRBJ2-7

CDR3nt: TGTGCCAGTAGTATTTCGGGGAAACAGGGCCCATCCTACAATGAGCAGTTCTTC
CDR3aa: CASSISGKQGPSYNEQFF
v_gene: TRBV19
d_gene: .
abundance: .
j_gene: TRBJ2-1

CDR3nt: TGTGCCAGCAGCGACACAGGGGTGAACACTGAAGCTTTCTTT
CDR3aa: CASSDTGVNTEAFF
v_gene: TRBV11-3
d_gene: TRBD1
abundance: .
j_gene: TRBJ1-1

CDR3nt: TGTGCCAGTACCAGGACTAGCGGGAGCCACGAGCAGTACTTC
CDR3aa: CASTRTSGSHEQYF
v_gene: TRBV19
d_gene: TRBD2
abundance: .
j_gene: TRBJ2-7

CDR3nt: TGTGCCAGCAGTGCTACGGCCGACAGGGTCTATGGCTACACCTTC
CDR3aa: CASSATADRVYGYTF
v_gene: TRBV6-1
d_gene: TRBD1
abundance: .
j_gene: TRBJ1-2

CDR3nt: TGTGCCAGTAGTCCTGACTTCAGGGGAGCGCAGTTCTTC
CDR3aa: CASSPDFRGAQFF
v_gene: TRBV19
d_gene: .
abundance: .
j_gene: TRBJ2-1

CDR3nt: TGTGCCAGCAGTGACTATATCGGCACCGGGGAGCTGTTTTTT
CDR3aa: CASSDYIGTGELFF
v_gene: TRBV6-4
d_gene: .
abundance: .
j_gene: TRBJ2-2

CDR3nt: TGTGCCAGCACTATAGGGACTAGCGGGAGAAGGGGCTATGAGCAGTTCTTC
CDR3aa: CASTIGTSGRRGYEQFF
v_gene: TRBV27
d_gene: TRBD2
abundance: .
j_gene: TRBJ2-1

CDR3nt: TGTGCCAGCAGCGTAACCGGACTAGCGGTTAGCTCCTACAATGAGCAGTTCTTC
CDR3aa: CASSVTGLAVSSYNEQFF
v_gene: TRBV7-9
d_gene: TRBD2
abundance: once
j_gene: TRBJ2-1

CDR3nt: TGTGCCAGTAGTTTCACTAGCGGAGACTCCTACAATGAGCAGTTCTTC
CDR3aa: CASSFTSGDSYNEQFF
v_gene: TRBV19
d_gene: TRBD2
abundance: .
j_gene: TRBJ2-1